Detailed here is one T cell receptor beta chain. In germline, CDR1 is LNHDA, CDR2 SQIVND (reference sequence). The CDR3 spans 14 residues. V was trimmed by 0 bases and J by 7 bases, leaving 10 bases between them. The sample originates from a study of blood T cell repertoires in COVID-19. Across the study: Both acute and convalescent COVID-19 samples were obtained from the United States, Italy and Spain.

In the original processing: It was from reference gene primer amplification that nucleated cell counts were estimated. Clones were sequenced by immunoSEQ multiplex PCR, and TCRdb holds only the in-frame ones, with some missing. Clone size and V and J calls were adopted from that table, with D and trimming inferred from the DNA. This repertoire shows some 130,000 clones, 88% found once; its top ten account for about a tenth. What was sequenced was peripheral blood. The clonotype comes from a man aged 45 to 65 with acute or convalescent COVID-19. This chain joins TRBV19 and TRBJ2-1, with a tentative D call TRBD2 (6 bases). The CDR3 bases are TGTGCCAGTAGTATAGATCGGGGGAAAAATGAGCAGTTCTTC. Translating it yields CASSIDRGKNEQFF. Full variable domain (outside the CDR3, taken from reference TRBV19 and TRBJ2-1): DGGITQSPKYLFRKEGQNVTLSCEQNLNHDAMYWYRQDPGQGLRLIYYSQIVNDFQKGDIAEGYSVSREKKESFPLTVTSAQKNPTAFYLCASSIDRGKNEQFFGPGTRLTVL.